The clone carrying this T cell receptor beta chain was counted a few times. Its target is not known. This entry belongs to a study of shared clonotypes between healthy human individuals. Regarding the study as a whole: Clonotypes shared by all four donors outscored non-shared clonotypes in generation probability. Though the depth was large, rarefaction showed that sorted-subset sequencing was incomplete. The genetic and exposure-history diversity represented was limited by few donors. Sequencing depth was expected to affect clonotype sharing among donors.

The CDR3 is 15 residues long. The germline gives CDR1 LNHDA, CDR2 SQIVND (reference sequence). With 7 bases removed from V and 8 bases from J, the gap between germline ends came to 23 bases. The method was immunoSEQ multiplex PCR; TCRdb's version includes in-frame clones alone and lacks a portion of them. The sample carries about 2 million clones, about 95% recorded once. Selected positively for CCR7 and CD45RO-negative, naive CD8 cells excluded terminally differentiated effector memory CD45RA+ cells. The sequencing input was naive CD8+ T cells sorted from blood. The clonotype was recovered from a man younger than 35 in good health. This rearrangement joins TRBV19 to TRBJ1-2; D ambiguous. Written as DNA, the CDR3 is TGTGCCAGTACGTCCCCCGTAGACCCAATCGGGGGCTACACCTTC. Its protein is CASTSPVDPIGGYTF.